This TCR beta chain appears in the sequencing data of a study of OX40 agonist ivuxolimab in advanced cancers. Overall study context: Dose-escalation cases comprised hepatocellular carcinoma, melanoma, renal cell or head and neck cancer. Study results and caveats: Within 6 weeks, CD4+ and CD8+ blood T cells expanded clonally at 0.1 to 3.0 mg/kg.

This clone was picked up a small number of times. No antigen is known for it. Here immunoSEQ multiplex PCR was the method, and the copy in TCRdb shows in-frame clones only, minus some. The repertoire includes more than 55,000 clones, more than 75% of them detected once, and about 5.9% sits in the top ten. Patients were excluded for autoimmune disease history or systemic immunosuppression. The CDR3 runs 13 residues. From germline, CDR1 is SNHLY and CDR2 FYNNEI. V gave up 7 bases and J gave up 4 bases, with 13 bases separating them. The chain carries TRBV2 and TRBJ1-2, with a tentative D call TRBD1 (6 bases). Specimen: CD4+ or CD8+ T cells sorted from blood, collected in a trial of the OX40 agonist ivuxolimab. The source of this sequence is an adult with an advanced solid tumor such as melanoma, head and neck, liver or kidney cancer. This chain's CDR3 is CASILDRSYGYTF. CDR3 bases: TGTGCCAGCATTCTAGACAGGAGCTATGGCTACACCTTC.